This is a list of T cell receptor beta chains from one sample in a study of shared clonotypes between healthy human individuals. Clones were sequenced by immunoSEQ multiplex PCR, and TCRdb holds only the in-frame ones, with some missing. The data hold approximately 2.5 million clones, with 93% observed a single time. Sequencing used naive CD4+ T cells from PBMCs. The source of these receptors is a man younger than 30 in good health. Some clones in this sample may be carry-over from other donors' samples. CDR3s include the opening cysteine and the closing phenylalanine or tryptophan.

v_gene: TRBV2
j_gene: TRBJ1-5
CDR3aa: CASSGQYQPQHF

v_gene: TRBV5-1
j_gene: TRBJ2-3
CDR3aa: CASSLAVGTDTQYF

v_gene: TRBV5-1
j_gene: TRBJ2-7
CDR3aa: CASSLGAAKEAYEQYF

v_gene: TRBV5-1
j_gene: TRBJ1-4
CDR3aa: CASSSRPRQATNEKLFF

v_gene: TRBV15
j_gene: TRBJ1-1
CDR3aa: CATSRDYGTGTMNTEAFF

v_gene: TRBV4-1
j_gene: TRBJ2-1
CDR3aa: CASSHGTSASGTPFF

v_gene: TRBV6-1
j_gene: TRBJ1-5
CDR3aa: CASSEGGARSGPQHF

v_gene: TRBV9
j_gene: TRBJ2-3
CDR3aa: CASSPSPGTSGSNTQYF

v_gene: TRBV30
j_gene: TRBJ1-5
CDR3aa: CAWSVRPGQGAANQPQHF

v_gene: TRBV7-2
j_gene: TRBJ1-1
CDR3aa: CASSFTKQGNTEAFF

v_gene: TRBV30
j_gene: TRBJ2-2
CDR3aa: CAWGSIAGRRTGELFF

v_gene: TRBV28
j_gene: TRBJ2-7
CDR3aa: CASISVMGGTNSYEQYF

v_gene: TRBV5-3
j_gene: TRBJ1-2
CDR3aa: CARSMHTTGYGYTF

v_gene: TRBV9
j_gene: TRBJ1-2
CDR3aa: CASSTTGSRYGYTF

v_gene: TRBV28
j_gene: TRBJ2-1
CDR3aa: CASSLPGLGANEQFF

v_gene: TRBV4-1
j_gene: TRBJ2-2
CDR3aa: CASSQSYRGNTGELFF

v_gene: TRBV11-2
j_gene: TRBJ2-7
CDR3aa: CASSSAIKGSYEQYF

v_gene: TRBV5-1
j_gene: TRBJ1-2
CDR3aa: CASINEGGGGYTF

v_gene: TRBV28
j_gene: TRBJ1-1
CDR3aa: CASSPRGVKTEAFF

v_gene: TRBV6-5
j_gene: TRBJ1-5
CDR3aa: CASSASGTGHQPQHF

v_gene: TRBV25-1
j_gene: TRBJ2-1
CDR3aa: CASSEFGAAGAYNEQFF

v_gene: TRBV5-8
j_gene: TRBJ2-7
CDR3aa: CASSLVSIGVSEQYF

v_gene: TRBV27
j_gene: TRBJ2-3
CDR3aa: CASSLSGGSTDTQYF

v_gene: TRBV7-2
j_gene: TRBJ2-7
CDR3aa: CASSQQGMDYEQYF

v_gene: TRBV7-3
j_gene: TRBJ2-1
CDR3aa: CASSSFPRTGSYNEQFF

v_gene: TRBV7-2
j_gene: TRBJ1-3
CDR3aa: CASSPQASLGNTIYF

v_gene: TRBV27
j_gene: TRBJ1-1
CDR3aa: CASSPHSGTGGPPGTEAFF

v_gene: TRBV6-5
j_gene: TRBJ2-7
CDR3aa: CASKRGGTDPYEQYF

v_gene: TRBV6-5
j_gene: TRBJ1-5
CDR3aa: CASGQGNQPQHF

v_gene: TRBV5-1
j_gene: TRBJ2-3
CDR3aa: CASSLGASPSTDTQYF

v_gene: TRBV2
j_gene: TRBJ1-4
CDR3aa: CASKTGTANEKLFF

v_gene: TRBV5-1
j_gene: TRBJ2-1
CDR3aa: CASSAGVGNYNEQFF

v_gene: TRBV20-1
j_gene: TRBJ2-1
CDR3aa: CSALMTREQFF

v_gene: TRBV7-3
j_gene: TRBJ2-1
CDR3aa: CASSLTQGSSGSSYNEQFF

v_gene: TRBV7-2
j_gene: TRBJ2-5
CDR3aa: CASSSGTQQGTQYF

v_gene: TRBV7-8
j_gene: TRBJ2-1
CDR3aa: CASSLLAQYEQFF

v_gene: TRBV19
j_gene: TRBJ1-1
CDR3aa: CASSIRGLGTQEAFF

v_gene: TRBV4-2
j_gene: TRBJ1-5
CDR3aa: CASSQDRVNQPQHF

v_gene: TRBV7-9
j_gene: TRBJ2-1
CDR3aa: CASSLSSYNEQFF

v_gene: TRBV4-1
j_gene: TRBJ1-2
CDR3aa: CASSRLRTADANYGYTF

v_gene: TRBV6-5
j_gene: TRBJ1-1
CDR3aa: CASRETGGKVTEAFF

v_gene: TRBV27
j_gene: TRBJ2-3
CDR3aa: CASSLAEVDTQYF

v_gene: TRBV2
j_gene: TRBJ2-7
CDR3aa: CASSSGRGYEQYF

v_gene: TRBV6-5
j_gene: TRBJ1-4
CDR3aa: CASMRFGGEKLFF

v_gene: TRBV5-1
j_gene: TRBJ2-1
CDR3aa: CASRPRASNEQFF

v_gene: TRBV11-2
j_gene: TRBJ2-4
CDR3aa: CASRKGGGENIQYF

v_gene: TRBV13
j_gene: TRBJ2-7
CDR3aa: CASSPGLAGPNSYEQYF

v_gene: TRBV18
j_gene: TRBJ2-1
CDR3aa: CASSSTGDNEQFF

v_gene: TRBV6-1
j_gene: TRBJ1-6
CDR3aa: CASSVGTGGSPLHF